One sample yielded the 6 T cell receptor beta chains listed below, sequenced in a study of T cells in Graves' hyperthyroidism and ophthalmopathy. Amplified TCR beta CDR3 regions came from RNA transcripts. Using the HTBI primer set, a first-round RT-PCR was run on the TCR CDR3. In TCRdb, the multiplex PCR reads were re-called with MiXCR into one record per CDR3 protein. The table has some 690,000 distinct CDR3 sequences, 15% to 20% seen once; the top ten hold around 16%. The specimen was blood. All receptors derive from a man aged 50 to 59 with Graves' hyperthyroidism.

The rearrangement uses TRBV7-9 and TRBJ2-3, with D unclear. Germline V lookup: CDR1 SEHNR, CDR2 FQNEAQ (reference sequence). The CDR3 spans 15 residues. Trimming left V 7 bases short and J 0 bases short, with 14 bases between. CDR3 loop: CASNPPSVSTDTQYF. The CDR3 DNA sequence: TGTGCCAGCAACCCACCGAGCGTGAGCACAGATACGCAGTATTTT. The whole variable domain, remainder taken from reference TRBV7-9 and TRBJ2-3, is DTGVSQNPRHKITKRGQNVTFRCDPISEHNRLYWYRQTLGQGPEFLTYFQNEAQLEKSRLLSDRFSAERPKGSFSTLEIQRTEQGDSAMYLCASNPPSVSTDTQYFGPGTRLTVL.

Worth noting for this clonotype: Given a much more abundant clone one base away, this may be a read error. The chain couples TRBV12-3 or TRBV12-4 to TRBJ1-6; no reliable D call. The length of the CDR3 is 13 residues. The DNA of the CDR3 is TGTGCCAGCGGAGACGGTGATAATTCACTCCTCCACTTT. This codes for CASGDGDNSLLHF.

The chain links TRBV24-1 to TRBJ1-4; D is unresolved. V was trimmed by 8 bases and J by 8 bases, leaving 11 bases between them. The CDR3 is 12 amino acids. The germline CDR1 and CDR2 sequences are KGHDR and SFDVKD. CDR3 nucleotides: TGTGCCACCAACGGAGCGCGAGAAAAACTGTTTTTT. As protein: CATNGAREKLFF.

This clonotype was found a few times. The chain uses TRBV19 and TRBJ2-6; D uncertain. The germline V gene encodes CDR1 LNHDA and CDR2 SQIVND (reference sequence). With 1 base removed from V and 4 bases from J, the gap between germline ends came to 8 bases. The CDR3 is 15 amino acids. In nucleotides, the CDR3 is TGTGCCAGTAGTATAGTAGGTACCGGGGCCAACGTCCTGACTTTC. Its protein product is CASSIVGTGANVLTF. The full variable domain, completed using reference TRBV19 and TRBJ2-6, is DGGITQSPKYLFRKEGQNVTLSCEQNLNHDAMYWYRQDPGQGLRLIYYSQIVNDFQKGDIAEGYSVSREKKESFPLTVTSAQKNPTAFYLCASSIVGTGANVLTFGAGSRLTVL.

This clonotype was picked up many times. The V and J genes are TRBV27 and TRBJ2-1; D is possibly TRBD1 (6 bases). Trimming shortened V by 6 bases and J by 8 bases, and 20 bases separated the two germline ends. Looked up from germline, CDR1 is MNHEY and CDR2 is SMNVEV (reference sequence). The CDR3 loop spans 15 amino acids. In DNA, the CDR3 is TGTGCCAGCAGAGGACCACAGACAGGCCCCGATGAGCAGTTCTTC. Translation gives CASRGPQTGPDEQFF.

The chain has TRBV7-9 and TRBJ2-5; 10 bases are shared with TRBD2. This CDR3 spans 17 amino acids. Germline CDR1 and CDR2: SEHNR and FQNEAQ (reference sequence). V shed 1 base, J shed 2 bases, and the junction held 7 bases outside the gene matches. Here the CDR3 reads CASSLGLAGEWQETQYF. The CDR3, as DNA: TGTGCCAGCAGCTTAGGCCTAGCGGGAGAGTGGCAAGAGACCCAGTACTTC.